The rows below give T cell receptor beta chains drawn from one sample of a study of blood T cells in healthy people across ages. In TCRdb, the 5' RACE reads were re-called with MiXCR into one record per CDR3 protein. Of 720,000 or so distinct CDR3 sequences detected, around 38% appear once; the ten largest clones hold about 32%. The specimen sequenced was blood. The receptors originated from a man older than 75 in good health. The CDR3 runs from the conserved cysteine through the conserved F or W. The D gene is left open where the match is weak. A clone size is listed for some rows: how often the clone was seen (once, few, many), or a class if it is expanded.

TRBV14,-,TRBJ2-3,TRBD2,TGTGCCAGCAGCCAAGCGGGACTAGCGGGCGCAGATACGCAGTATTTT,CASSQAGLAGADTQYF
TRBV29-1,-,TRBJ1-4,-,TGCAGCGTTGATGCGGGAACTAATGAAAAACTGTTTTTT,CSVDAGTNEKLFF
TRBV24-1,-,TRBJ2-1,TRBD2,TGTGCCACCAGTGCACTAGCGGGGAGGGGTGGGCAGTTCTTC,CATSALAGRGGQFF
TRBV7-2,-,TRBJ2-7,-,TGTGCCAGCAGCTCCAAAGGGGGGTGGGGGATCGAGCAGTACTTC,CASSSKGGWGIEQYF
TRBV7-8,few,TRBJ2-1,-,TGTGCCAGCAGGGCCGGGGGACTTGGTCCTGGAGAGCAGTTCTTC,CASRAGGLGPGEQFF
TRBV4-3,many,TRBJ2-3,-,TGCGCCAGCAGCCAGGCCCGAGGGGGTCTCACAGATACGCAGTATTTT,CASSQARGGLTDTQYF
TRBV14,-,TRBJ2-1,-,TGTGCCAGCAGCCAACTCAGGGGTAATGAGCAGTTCTTC,CASSQLRGNEQFF
TRBV20-1,-,TRBJ2-5,-,TGCAGTGCTAGAGATTCAGCCCGGGGTAGTGAGACCCAGTACTTC,CSARDSARGSETQYF
TRBV6-2/TRBV6-3,-,TRBJ1-1,-,TGTGCCAGCAGTTACTCCAGGGGTACCACCCCAAATAAAGCTTTCTTT,CASSYSRGTTPNKAFF
TRBV6-5,few,TRBJ2-7,-,TGTGCCAGCAGTTACGATAAGGGTTACGAGCAGTACTTC,CASSYDKGYEQYF
TRBV5-1,few,TRBJ2-7,-,TGCGCCAGCAGCTTGGTTGTGGACTCCTACGAGCAGTACTTC,CASSLVVDSYEQYF
TRBV6-5,medium-sized,TRBJ2-1,-,TGTGCCAGCAGCACCTCCCGGGATCTTTACAATGAGCAGTTCTTC,CASSTSRDLYNEQFF
TRBV6-6,-,TRBJ2-4,TRBD2,TGTGCCAGCATCAAATCGGGGGAGGGCCAGGGCATTCAGTACTTC,CASIKSGEGQGIQYF
TRBV3-1,-,TRBJ2-1,-,TGTGCCAGCAGCCAAGGAGGGAGCATTTTGGGTGAGCAGTTCTTC,CASSQGGSILGEQFF
TRBV21-1,-,TRBJ2-7,-,TGTGCCAGCAGCCACACTGGGACCCCCATCTACGAGCAGTACTTC,CASSHTGTPIYEQYF
TRBV7-2,few,TRBJ2-3,TRBD2,TGTGCCAGCAGCTTCCGAGGGGCTAGCGGGGGGCGCACTAGCACAGATACGCAGTATTTT,CASSFRGASGGRTSTDTQYF
TRBV6-2/TRBV6-3,-,TRBJ1-5,-,TGTGCCAGCACATTACAGGGCGCTTTTTCGCCCCAGCATTTT,CASTLQGAFSPQHF
TRBV5-1,-,TRBJ2-6,-,TGCGCCAGCAGCTTGGCCCGGTTTAGAGTAACTGGGGCCAACGTCCTGACTTTC,CASSLARFRVTGANVLTF
TRBV3-1,few,TRBJ2-7,-,TGTGCCAGCAGCAACCGGGACTCCTTTAACGGGCAGTACTTC,CASSNRDSFNGQYF
TRBV9,-,TRBJ2-2,-,TGTGCCAGCAGCGTAGACGGTGGATCCGGGGAGCTGTTTTTT,CASSVDGGSGELFF
TRBV27,-,TRBJ1-1,-,TGTGCCAGCAGTTTATGGGCGGCGAACACTGAAGCTTTCTTT,CASSLWAANTEAFF
TRBV27,-,TRBJ1-2,-,TGTGCCAGCAGTTTATACAGGGCCTATGGCTACACCTTC,CASSLYRAYGYTF
TRBV7-2,-,TRBJ2-7,-,TGTGCCAGCAGCTTGGATCACCGGGAGAGGGTCTACGAGCAGTACTTC,CASSLDHRERVYEQYF
TRBV7-2,-,TRBJ2-5,-,TGTGCCAGCAGCTTAGTGCTAGCGACCTCCCCCCAAGAGACCCAGTACTTC,CASSLVLATSPQETQYF
TRBV5-1,many,TRBJ2-1,-,TGCGCCAGCAGCAGGACAGACAATGAGCAGTTCTTC,CASSRTDNEQFF
TRBV2,-,TRBJ2-5,-,TGTGCCAGCAGTACCCGGGGCTGGATCGGGCAGTACTTC,CASSTRGWIGQYF
TRBV5-1,-,TRBJ1-1,TRBD1,TGCGCCAGCCAAAAATATGGACAGGTCAGGATGAACACTGAAGCTTTCTTT,CASQKYGQVRMNTEAFF
TRBV5-1,-,TRBJ1-2,-,TGCGCCAGCAGTCAAGACCCTAACTATGGCTACACCTTC,CASSQDPNYGYTF
TRBV4-2,-,TRBJ2-6,-,TGTGCCAGCAGCCGAGTAACAGGGAGAGGCTCTGGGGCCAACGTCCTGACTTTC,CASSRVTGRGSGANVLTF
TRBV12-3/TRBV12-4,-,TRBJ2-1,TRBD2,TGTGCCAGCAGTTTTCAGCGGGAGTTAAGTGAGCAGTTCTTC,CASSFQRELSEQFF
TRBV20-1,-,TRBJ1-4,TRBD1,TGCAGTGCCCCGTCGGGGACAGGGCCCCTGAGGGAAAAACTGTTTTTT,CSAPSGTGPLREKLFF
TRBV6-2/TRBV6-3,-,TRBJ2-5,TRBD2,TGTGCCAGCACTATGGGCGGGGGAGCAGTAGAGACCCAGTACTTC,CASTMGGGAVETQYF
TRBV6-5,-,TRBJ1-2,-,TGTGCCAGCAGCTATGGGCCAGGGAGGGATGGCTACACCTTC,CASSYGPGRDGYTF
TRBV27,once,TRBJ2-1,-,TGTGCCAGCAGTTTAATCGGTAGTTCCTACAATGAGCAGTTCTTC,CASSLIGSSYNEQFF
TRBV2,-,TRBJ1-1,TRBD1,TGTGCCAGCAGTCGACAGGGACTGAACACTGAAGCTTTCTTT,CASSRQGLNTEAFF
TRBV12-3/TRBV12-4,-,TRBJ2-1,-,TGTGCCAGCAGACTCACAACCTCAAATTACAATGAGCAGTTCTTC,CASRLTTSNYNEQFF
TRBV12-3/TRBV12-4,-,TRBJ2-1,-,TGTGCCAGTGGACTGCCAAACCAAGAGACCCAGTTCTTC,CASGLPNQETQFF